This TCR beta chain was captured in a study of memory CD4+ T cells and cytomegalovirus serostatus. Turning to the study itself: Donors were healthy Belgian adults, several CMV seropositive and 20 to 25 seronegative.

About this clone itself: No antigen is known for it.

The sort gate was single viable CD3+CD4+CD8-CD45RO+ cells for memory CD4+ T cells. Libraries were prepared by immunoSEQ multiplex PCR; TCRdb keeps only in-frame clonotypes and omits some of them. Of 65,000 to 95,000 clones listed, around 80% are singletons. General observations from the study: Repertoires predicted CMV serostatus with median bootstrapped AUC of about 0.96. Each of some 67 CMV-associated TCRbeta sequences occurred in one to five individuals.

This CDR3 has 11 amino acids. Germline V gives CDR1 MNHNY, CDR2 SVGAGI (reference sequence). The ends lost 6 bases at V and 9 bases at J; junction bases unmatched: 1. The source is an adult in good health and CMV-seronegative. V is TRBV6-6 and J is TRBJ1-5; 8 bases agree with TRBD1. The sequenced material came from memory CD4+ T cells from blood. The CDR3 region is CASRGQAPQHF. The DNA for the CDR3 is TGTGCCAGCAGGGGACAGGCGCCCCAGCATTTT.